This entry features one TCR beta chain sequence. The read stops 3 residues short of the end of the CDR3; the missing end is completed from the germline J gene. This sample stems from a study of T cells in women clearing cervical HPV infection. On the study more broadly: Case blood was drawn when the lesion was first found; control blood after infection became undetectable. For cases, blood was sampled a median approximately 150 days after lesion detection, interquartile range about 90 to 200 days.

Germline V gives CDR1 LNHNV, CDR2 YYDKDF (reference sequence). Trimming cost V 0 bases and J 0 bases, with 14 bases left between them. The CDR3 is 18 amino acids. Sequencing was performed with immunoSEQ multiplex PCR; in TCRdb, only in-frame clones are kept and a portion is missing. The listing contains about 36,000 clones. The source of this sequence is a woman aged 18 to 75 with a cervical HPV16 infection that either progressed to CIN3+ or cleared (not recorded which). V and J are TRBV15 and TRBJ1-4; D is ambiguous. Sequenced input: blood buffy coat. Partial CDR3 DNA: TGTGCCACCAGCAGAGATCGGGTCCGAAGTACAACTAATGAAAAA. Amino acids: CATSRDRVRSTTNEK. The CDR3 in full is CATSRDRVRSTTNEKLFF.